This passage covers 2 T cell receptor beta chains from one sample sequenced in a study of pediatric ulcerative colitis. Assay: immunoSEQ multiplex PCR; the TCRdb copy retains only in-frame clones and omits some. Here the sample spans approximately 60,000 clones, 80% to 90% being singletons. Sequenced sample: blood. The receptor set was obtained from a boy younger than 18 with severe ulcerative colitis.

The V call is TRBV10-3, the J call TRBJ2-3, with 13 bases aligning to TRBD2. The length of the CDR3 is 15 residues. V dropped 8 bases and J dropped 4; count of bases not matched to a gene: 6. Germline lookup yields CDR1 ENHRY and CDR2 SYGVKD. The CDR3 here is CAIGTSGIFADTQYF. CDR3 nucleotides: TGTGCCATCGGGACTAGCGGGATATTCGCAGATACGCAGTATTTT.

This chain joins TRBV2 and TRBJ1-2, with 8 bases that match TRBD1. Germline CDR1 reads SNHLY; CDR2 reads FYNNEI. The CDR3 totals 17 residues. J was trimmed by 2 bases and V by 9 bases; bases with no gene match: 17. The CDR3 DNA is TGTGCCAGTGCACAGGGGGTATCGGTTATCGCCAACTATGGCTACACCTTC. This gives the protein CASAQGVSVIANYGYTF.